The 20 T cell receptor beta chains in this list originate from one sample, sequenced in a study of blood T cell repertoires in COVID-19 (dated by TCRdb to 2018 to 2020). The library was produced with the immunoSEQ multiplex PCR assay. TCRdb mirrors the immuneACCESS table, restricted to in-frame sequences. Some clones are absent from its copies; in checked studies, under half trace to an unresolved V gene, and the reason for the others is unknown. This sample comprises about 380,000 clones, 75% to 90% of them detected only once. Under 4% of the sample belongs to the ten largest clones. The sequencing sample was made of peripheral blood. All receptors derive from a woman between 18 and 29 years old with acute or convalescent COVID-19.

The chain joins TRBV11-2 to TRBJ2-3, with 13 bases aligning to TRBD2. V dropped 4 bases and J dropped 5; count of bases not matched to a gene: 6. CDR1 is SGHAT, CDR2 FQNNGV, per germline. The CDR3 length is 16 residues. CDR3 DNA: TGTGCCAGCAGCTCCTGGACTAGCGGGAGAAGAGATACGCAGTATTTT. Translating gives CASSSWTSGRRDTQYF.

This clone was recorded once. The rearrangement joins TRBV2 to TRBJ1-2; no definite D call. Trimming pared 10 bases from V and 8 bases from J, leaving 17 bases between. The length of the CDR3 is 12 residues. Germline loops: CDR1 SNHLY, CDR2 FYNNEI. CDR3 residues: CATTPGYWGYTF. The CDR3 DNA reads as TGTGCCACCACCCCGGGGTACTGGGGCTACACCTTC.

The chain couples TRBV5-6 to TRBJ2-3, with TRBD2 identical over 13 bases. From germline, CDR1 is SGHDT and CDR2 YYEEEE. Trimming cost V 3 bases and J 0 bases; bases outside gene matches: 4. The length of the CDR3 is 17 residues. The CDR3 sequence: CASSSTSGGSSTDTQYF. The CDR3 DNA is TGTGCCAGCAGCTCGACTAGCGGGGGGTCTAGCACAGATACGCAGTATTTT.

V is TRBV5-1 and J is TRBJ1-1; D not certain. Trimming left V 6 bases short and J 3 bases short, with 18 bases between. Germline assignment: CDR1 SGHRS and CDR2 YFSETQ. This CDR3 comprises 15 residues. In DNA, the CDR3 is TGCGCCAGCACCCTGGGGAAACGAGCGGACACTGAAGCTTTCTTT. Protein: CASTLGKRADTEAFF.

This rearrangement joins TRBV11-2 to TRBJ2-4; tentative D call: TRBD2 (6 bases). The germline V gene has CDR1 SGHAT and CDR2 FQNNGV. V was shortened by 5 bases and J by 1 base, with 9 bases between the two germline ends. The CDR3 totals 14 residues. The CDR3 sequence is CASSTGGAKNIQYF. The CDR3, as DNA: TGTGCCAGCAGCACCGGAGGGGCCAAAAACATTCAGTACTTC. The variable domain in full, with the rest retrieved from reference TRBV11-2 and TRBJ2-4, is EAGVAQSPRYKIIEKRQSVAFWCNPISGHATLYWYQQILGQGPKLLIQFQNNGVVDDSQLPKDRFSAERLKGVDSTLKIQPAKLEDSAVYLCASSTGGAKNIQYFGAGTRLSVL.

The V gene is TRBV7-9, the J gene TRBJ2-1, with D possibly matching TRBD2 (5 bases). Germline V gene sequence: CDR1 SEHNR, CDR2 FQNEAQ (reference sequence). V was shortened by 3 bases and J by 3 bases, with 6 bases between the two germline ends. The CDR3 loop spans 13 amino acids. CDR3 nucleotides: TGTGCCAGCAGCTTGGGAGACTACAATGAGCAGTTCTTC. Its translation: CASSLGDYNEQFF.

This rearrangement joins TRBV7-9 to TRBJ2-3; D possibly corresponds to TRBD1 (5 bases). The length of the CDR3 is 17 residues. Germline V CDR1 and CDR2: SEHNR, FQNEAQ (reference sequence). Trimming stripped 1 base from V and 4 bases from J, with 18 bases between. CDR3 protein: CASSLGVGRVPSDTQYF. The CDR3 coding sequence is TGTGCCAGCAGCTTAGGGGTCGGCAGGGTTCCCTCAGATACGCAGTATTTT.

The chain joins TRBV6-5 to TRBJ1-4, with 7 positions matching TRBD1. The CDR3 is 14 residues long. Germline lookup yields CDR1 MNHEY and CDR2 SVGAGI. Trimming at V came to 4 bases and at J to 3 bases, leaving 2 bases not matched to a gene. In nucleotides, the CDR3 is TGTGCCAGCAGTTTCGGGACAGCTAATGAAAAACTGTTTTTT. It is translated as CASSFGTANEKLFF.

This clone turned up a few times. The chain is built from TRBV29-1 and TRBJ1-1; weak D call: TRBD1 (6 bases). CDR3 length: 13 residues. The germline V gene encodes CDR1 SQVTM and CDR2 ANQGSEA. V lost 6 bases to trimming and J lost 1 base, with 12 bases between them. The CDR3 nucleotides are TGCAGCGTCGCTCAGACAGGGAACACTGAAGCTTTCTTT. Its translation: CSVAQTGNTEAFF.

The chain recombines TRBV7-9 with TRBJ2-3; no definite D call. Germline V gene sequence: CDR1 SEHNR, CDR2 FQNEAQ (reference sequence). The germline V and J ends were trimmed by 5 bases and 6 bases, with 9 bases remaining between them. The CDR3 consists of 12 residues. CDR3 amino acids: CASSQRVDTQYF. The DNA for the CDR3 is TGTGCCAGCAGCCAACGGGTGGATACGCAGTATTTT.

This clone was counted at least ten times. The chain combines TRBV27 with TRBJ2-7, with 11 bases fitting TRBD2. CDR3 length: 17 residues. The germline V gene has CDR1 MNHEY and CDR2 SMNVEV (reference sequence). The V gene end was trimmed by 1 base and the J gene end by 4 bases; junction bases not matched to a gene: 9. The CDR3 loop reads CASSLLASGTSGYEQYF. For the CDR3, the DNA is TGTGCCAGCAGTTTATTGGCATCCGGGACTAGCGGTTACGAGCAGTACTTC.

This chain uses TRBV27 with TRBJ2-3, with D maybe TRBD2 (6 bases). V was cut by 6 bases and J by 4 bases, with 11 bases left in between. Germline V gene data show CDR1 as MNHEY and CDR2 as SMNVEV (reference sequence). The CDR3 is made up of 13 amino acids. The CDR3 sequence is CASSPDYSDTQYF. The CDR3 DNA follows: TGTGCCAGCAGCCCGGACTATTCAGATACGCAGTATTTT.

The chain links TRBV10-2 to TRBJ1-3; the D gene is possibly TRBD1 (5 bases). The CDR3 consists of 17 residues. Germline V CDR1 and CDR2: WSHSY, SAAADI. V was cut by 1 base and J by 2 bases, with 15 bases left in between. The CDR3 DNA reads TGCGCCAGCAGTGAGTGGGGACGGGAGGACACTGGAAACACCATATATTTT. Translated, it gives CASSEWGREDTGNTIYF.

CDR3 region: CASSLVSEEGGEKLFF. The CDR3 DNA is TGTGCCAGCAGCTTAGTGTCGGAGGAAGGTGGTGAAAAACTGTTTTTT. The chain recombines TRBV7-2 with TRBJ1-4, with no clear D. The V and J ends lost 1 base and 7 bases respectively, with 16 bases between them. Germline V gene lookup returns CDR1 SGHTA and CDR2 FQGNSA. The CDR3 is 16 residues long.

V gene TRBV5-4 combines with J gene TRBJ1-1, with D perhaps TRBD1 (5 bases). Trimming took 4 bases from V and 4 from J, leaving 14 bases between them. CDR3 size: 14 residues. The germline CDR1 and CDR2 sequences are SGHNT and YYREEE (reference sequence). Written as DNA, the CDR3 is TGTGCCAGCAGCCCGGTGCAGGGTGGCACTGAAGCTTTCTTT. Residues: CASSPVQGGTEAFF.

This clone was counted once. The chain uses TRBV5-8 and TRBJ1-4; D gene ambiguous. The germline V and J ends were trimmed by 0 bases and 4 bases, with 10 bases remaining between them. In germline, CDR1 is SGHTS, CDR2 YDEGEE. The CDR3 has 15 residues. CDR3 bases: TGTGCCAGCAGCTTGGGCAGCAGACTTAATGAAAAACTGTTTTTT. This sequence encodes CASSLGSRLNEKLFF.

This clone was detected a few times. V gene TRBV28 combines with J gene TRBJ2-1, with 12 bases that match TRBD2. This CDR3 comprises 13 residues. With V trimmed by 3 bases and J by 10 bases, 1 base remained unmatched. Germline CDR1 and CDR2: MDHEN and SYDVKM. The CDR3 region has the DNA TGTGCCAGCAGTTTCCTAGCGGGAGGGGAGCAGTTCTTC. It codes for CASSFLAGGEQFF.

The chain combines TRBV28 with TRBJ1-1; 9 positions agree with TRBD1. Germline V gene sequence: CDR1 MDHEN, CDR2 SYDVKM. The V gene end was trimmed by 6 bases and the J gene end by 4 bases; junction bases not matched to a gene: 9. The CDR3 has 15 amino acids. The CDR3 is CASSLGGQGSTEAFF. The CDR3 DNA follows: TGTGCCAGCAGCTTGGGGGGACAGGGTTCCACTGAAGCTTTCTTT. Variable domain in full (rest from reference TRBV28 and TRBJ1-1): DVKVTQSSRYLVKRTGEKVFLECVQDMDHENMFWYRQDPGLGLRLIYFSYDVKMKEKGDIPEGYSVSREKKERFSLILESASTNQTSMYLCASSLGGQGSTEAFFGQGTRLTVV.

This chain connects TRBV27 to TRBJ1-2; TRBD1 matches 7 bases. Germline V gene data show CDR1 as MNHEY and CDR2 as SMNVEV (reference sequence). CDR3 size: 15 residues. V was clipped by 5 bases and J by 8 bases; unmatched bases: 14. The CDR3 coding sequence is TGTGCCAGCAGTCCAGGACAGGCGGGTTTTACCGGCTACACCTTC. Protein sequence: CASSPGQAGFTGYTF.

The chain combines TRBV30 with TRBJ1-1, with a possible D match to TRBD1 (5 bases). The CDR3 sequence is 15 residues long. In germline, CDR1 is GTSNPN, CDR2 SVGIG (reference sequence). V was cut by 3 bases and J by 1 base, with 15 bases left in between. Here the CDR3 reads CAWRGPAGPNTEAFF. The CDR3 DNA follows: TGTGCCTGGAGGGGGCCGGCTGGGCCGAACACTGAAGCTTTCTTT.